There are many counts of the clone carrying this T cell receptor beta chain. Its antigen is as yet unknown. These data belong to a study of spatial heterogeneity in lung cancer. Whole-study findings and limits: The study found that expanded intratumoral alpha and beta TCR counts tracked tumor mutation counts. Estimates put coverage of tumor T cells 7% to 8% for alpha and 13% for beta chains.

Individual TCR cDNA molecules each bore their own unique molecular identifier. TCRdb recomputed calls from the 5' RACE reads with MiXCR, one row per CDR3 protein. Here the sample spans more than 10,000 distinct CDR3 sequences, roughly 15% being singletons. Germline lookup yields CDR1 LGHDT and CDR2 YNNKEL (reference sequence). The CDR3 has 16 residues. V shed 5 bases and J 5 bases; nucleotides not matched to a gene: 13. Time point: sample taken at primary tumor resection. Whole RNA, which was extracted from tumor, nontumor lung tissue or frozen PBMC, was sequenced without any cell sorting. This specimen was lung tumor tissue, taken at surgery. The sequence was obtained from a male donor with early-stage non-small cell lung cancer. V usage is TRBV3-1 and J usage is TRBJ2-5; 8 positions match TRBD1. CDR3: CASSLRTGPRGETQYF. The CDR3 DNA sequence: TGTGCCAGCAGCTTACGGACAGGGCCTCGAGGGGAGACCCAGTACTTC.